This T cell receptor beta chain derives from a study of T-cell memory formation after mild COVID-19. Constant-segment primers were used for 5'RACE, and the resulting TCR alpha and TCR beta cDNA libraries carried sample barcodes and UMIs. TCRdb redid the calling of the 5' RACE reads with MiXCR, one entry per CDR3 protein. The data contain 450,000 or so distinct CDR3 sequences, 20% of them singletons. Looked up from germline, CDR1 is LGHNA and CDR2 is YSLEER. This CDR3 has 17 amino acids. V lost 0 bases and J lost 1; bases outside the gene matches: 5. This clonotype has only a few counts. The antigen is unknown. Overall study results and limits: Shrinking CD4+ clones resided mostly in CM and EM, and CD8+ ones in EMRA. Some SARS-CoV-2-responding clones were already detected in memory before infection. A second wave expanding day 15 to 37 was CD4+-biased; contracting clones were balanced.

This clonotype was sampled from an adult woman who had mild COVID-19 (a few samples of this study predate the infection). Cell type and time point are not known. The chain joins TRBV4-3 to TRBJ2-1; 8 bases fit TRBD2. Sequencing was done on a sample of PBMCs or a T cell subset sorted from them (not recorded which). As DNA, the CDR3 is TGCGCCAGCAGCCAAGAGACGACTAGCGAGTCCTACAATGAGCAGTTCTTC. This translates into CASSQETTSESYNEQFF.